This T cell receptor beta chain was captured in a study of radiotherapy plus CTLA-4 blockade in lung cancer. Receiving focal radiation plus CTLA-4 blockade with ipilimumab were patients who had chemo-refractory metastatic non-small-cell lung cancer. Sequenced by immunoSEQ multiplex PCR; TCRdb stores in-frame clones only, minus some. This sample has 55,000 to 75,000 clones, with 60% to 80% found just once. Germline assignment: CDR1 SGHDT and CDR2 YYEEEE. The CDR3 has 14 residues. The V gene end was trimmed by 4 bases and the J gene end by 4 bases; junction bases not matched to a gene: 3. This sample comprised peripheral blood, obtained from a patient treated with radiotherapy plus ipilimumab. The clonotype originates from a human donor with non-small cell lung cancer whose response to radiotherapy plus ipilimumab could not be evaluated. Some clones in this sample may be carry-over from other donors' samples. The rearrangement joins TRBV5-6 to TRBJ2-2; 8 bases are shared with TRBD1. The CDR3 protein is CASSTTGGTGELFF. In nucleotides, the CDR3 is TGTGCCAGCAGCACAACAGGGGGCACCGGGGAGCTGTTTTTT.